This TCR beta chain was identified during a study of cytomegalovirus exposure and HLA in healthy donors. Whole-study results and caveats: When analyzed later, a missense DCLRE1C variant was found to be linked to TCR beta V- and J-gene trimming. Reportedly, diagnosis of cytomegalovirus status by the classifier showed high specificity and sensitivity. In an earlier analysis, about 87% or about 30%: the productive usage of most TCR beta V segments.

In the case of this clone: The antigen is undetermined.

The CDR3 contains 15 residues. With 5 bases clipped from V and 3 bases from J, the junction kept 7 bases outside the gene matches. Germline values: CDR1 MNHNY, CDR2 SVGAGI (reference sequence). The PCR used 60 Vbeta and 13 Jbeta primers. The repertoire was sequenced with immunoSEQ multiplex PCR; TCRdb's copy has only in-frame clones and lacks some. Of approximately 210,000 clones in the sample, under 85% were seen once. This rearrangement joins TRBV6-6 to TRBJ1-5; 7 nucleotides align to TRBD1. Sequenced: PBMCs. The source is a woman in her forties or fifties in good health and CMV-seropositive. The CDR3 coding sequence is TGTGCCAGCAGTCTACCTGGACAGGTCAATCAGCCCCAGCATTTT. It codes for CASSLPGQVNQPQHF.